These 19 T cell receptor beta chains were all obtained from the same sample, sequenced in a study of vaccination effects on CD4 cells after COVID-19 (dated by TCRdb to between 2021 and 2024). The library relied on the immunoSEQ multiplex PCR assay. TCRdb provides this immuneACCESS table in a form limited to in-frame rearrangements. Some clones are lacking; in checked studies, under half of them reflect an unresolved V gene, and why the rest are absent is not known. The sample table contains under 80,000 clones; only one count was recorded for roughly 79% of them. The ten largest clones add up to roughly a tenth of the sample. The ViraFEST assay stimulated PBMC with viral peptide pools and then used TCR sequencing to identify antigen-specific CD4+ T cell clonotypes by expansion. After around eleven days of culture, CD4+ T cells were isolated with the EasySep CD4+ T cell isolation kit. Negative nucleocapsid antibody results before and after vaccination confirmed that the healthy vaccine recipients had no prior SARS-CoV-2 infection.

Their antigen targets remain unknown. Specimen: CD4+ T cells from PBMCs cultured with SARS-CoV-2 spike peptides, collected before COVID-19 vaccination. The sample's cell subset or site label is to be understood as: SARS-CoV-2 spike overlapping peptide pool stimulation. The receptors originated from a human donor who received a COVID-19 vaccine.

CDR3 region: CASSPGAFLQETQYF. The CDR3 DNA sequence: TGTGCCAGCAGCCCCGGAGCGTTTCTTCAAGAGACCCAGTACTTC. This chain joins TRBV9 and TRBJ2-5; the D is unclear. The length of the CDR3 is 15 residues. The V end lost 4 bases, the J end lost 2 bases, and 15 bases lay between the germline ends. Germline-derived CDR1 and CDR2 are SGDLS and YYNGEE.

The CDR3 spells CASSPVGGVTDTQYF. The CDR3 DNA reads TGCGCCAGCAGCCCCGTCGGGGGTGTCACAGATACGCAGTATTTT. The rearrangement uses TRBV5-1 and TRBJ2-3; TRBD2 is a possible D gene (6 bases). CDR1 and CDR2 from the germline V gene are SGHRS and YFSETQ. This CDR3 has 15 residues. Deletions cut 4 bases from V and 2 bases from J, with 14 bases between.

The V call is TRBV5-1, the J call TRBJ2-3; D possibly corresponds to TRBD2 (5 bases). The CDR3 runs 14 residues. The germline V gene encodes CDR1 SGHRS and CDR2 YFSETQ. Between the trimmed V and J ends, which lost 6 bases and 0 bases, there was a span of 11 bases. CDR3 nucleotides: TGCGCCAGCAACGAGGGAACGAGCACAGATACGCAGTATTTT. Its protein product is CASNEGTSTDTQYF.

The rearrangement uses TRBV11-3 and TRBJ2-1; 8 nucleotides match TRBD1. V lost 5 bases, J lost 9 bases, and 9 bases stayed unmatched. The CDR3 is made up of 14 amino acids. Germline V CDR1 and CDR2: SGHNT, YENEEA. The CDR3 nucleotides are TGTGCCAGCAGCCAGGGGGCTAGCAGTACTGAGCAGTTCTTC. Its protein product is CASSQGASSTEQFF.

The DNA of the CDR3 is TGTGCCTGGAGTGTACTTTCGGGAGGAGCCGGGGAGCTGTTTTTT. As protein: CAWSVLSGGAGELFF. The genes are TRBV30 and TRBJ2-2; 7 nucleotides line up with TRBD2. The length of the CDR3 is 15 residues. Germline loops: CDR1 GTSNPN, CDR2 SVGIG (reference sequence). The ends lost 0 bases at V and 6 bases at J; junction bases unmatched: 7.

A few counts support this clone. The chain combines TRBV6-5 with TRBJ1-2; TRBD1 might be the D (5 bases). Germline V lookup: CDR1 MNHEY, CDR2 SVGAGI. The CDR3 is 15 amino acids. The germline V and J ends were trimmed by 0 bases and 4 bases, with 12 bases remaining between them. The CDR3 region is CASSYSGSGSYGYTF. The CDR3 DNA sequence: TGTGCCAGCAGTTACTCGGGGTCAGGGTCCTATGGCTACACCTTC.

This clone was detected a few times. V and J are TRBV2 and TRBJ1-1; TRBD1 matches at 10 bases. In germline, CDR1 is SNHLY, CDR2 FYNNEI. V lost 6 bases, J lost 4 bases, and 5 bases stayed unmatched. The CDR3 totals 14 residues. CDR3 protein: CASSRQGASTEAFF. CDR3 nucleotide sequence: TGTGCCAGCAGCCGACAGGGGGCCAGCACTGAAGCTTTCTTT.

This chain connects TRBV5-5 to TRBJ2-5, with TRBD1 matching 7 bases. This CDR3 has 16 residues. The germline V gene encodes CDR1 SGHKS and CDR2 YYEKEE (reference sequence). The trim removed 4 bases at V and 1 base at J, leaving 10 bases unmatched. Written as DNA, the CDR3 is TGTGCCAGCAGCCCCGGGACAGTTCTCGTCCAAGAGACCCAGTACTTC. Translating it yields CASSPGTVLVQETQYF.

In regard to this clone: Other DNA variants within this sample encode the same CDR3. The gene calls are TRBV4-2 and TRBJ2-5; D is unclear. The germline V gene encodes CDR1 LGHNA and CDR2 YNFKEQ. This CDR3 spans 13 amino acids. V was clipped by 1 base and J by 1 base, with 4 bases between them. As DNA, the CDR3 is TGTGCCAGCAGCCAAGGGCCCCAAGAGACCCAGTACTTC. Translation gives CASSQGPQETQYF.

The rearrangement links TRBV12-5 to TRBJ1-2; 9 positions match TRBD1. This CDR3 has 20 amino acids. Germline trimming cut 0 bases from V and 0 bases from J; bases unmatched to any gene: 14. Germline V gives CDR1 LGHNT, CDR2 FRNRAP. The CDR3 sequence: CASGLVRDRVYTGANYGYTF. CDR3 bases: TGTGCTAGTGGTTTGGTCCGGGACAGGGTCTATACAGGAGCTAACTATGGCTACACCTTC.

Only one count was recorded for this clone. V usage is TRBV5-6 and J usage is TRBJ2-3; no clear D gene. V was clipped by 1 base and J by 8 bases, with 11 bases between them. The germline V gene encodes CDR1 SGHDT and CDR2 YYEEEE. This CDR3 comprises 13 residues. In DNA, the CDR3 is TGTGCCAGCAGCTTGTTAACCCGAGGTACGCAGTATTTT. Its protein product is CASSLLTRGTQYF.

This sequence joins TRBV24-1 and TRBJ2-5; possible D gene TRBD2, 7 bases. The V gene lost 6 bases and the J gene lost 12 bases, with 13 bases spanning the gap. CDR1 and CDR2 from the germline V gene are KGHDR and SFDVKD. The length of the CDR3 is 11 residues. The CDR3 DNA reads TGTGCCACCAGTCCGGGGGGCCCCAAGTACTTC. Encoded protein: CATSPGGPKYF.

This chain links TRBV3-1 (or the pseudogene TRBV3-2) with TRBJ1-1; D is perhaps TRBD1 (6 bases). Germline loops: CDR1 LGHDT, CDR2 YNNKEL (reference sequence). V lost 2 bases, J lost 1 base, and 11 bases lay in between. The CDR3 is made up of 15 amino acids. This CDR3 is CASSQKLQGNTEAFF. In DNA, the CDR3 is TGTGCCAGCAGCCAAAAGTTACAGGGGAACACTGAAGCTTTCTTT.

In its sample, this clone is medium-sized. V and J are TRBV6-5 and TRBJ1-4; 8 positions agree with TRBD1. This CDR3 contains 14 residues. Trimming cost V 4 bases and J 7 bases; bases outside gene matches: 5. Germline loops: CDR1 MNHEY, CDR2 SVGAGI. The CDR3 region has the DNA TGTGCCAGCAGTTCGGGACAGGACGCTGAAAAACTGTTTTTT. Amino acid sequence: CASSSGQDAEKLFF.

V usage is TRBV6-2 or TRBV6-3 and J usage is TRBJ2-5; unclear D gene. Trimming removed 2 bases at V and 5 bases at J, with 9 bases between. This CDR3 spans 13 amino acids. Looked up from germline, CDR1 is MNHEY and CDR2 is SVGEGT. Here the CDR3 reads CASSYPPGETQYF. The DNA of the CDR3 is TGTGCCAGCAGTTACCCCCCTGGGGAGACCCAGTACTTC.

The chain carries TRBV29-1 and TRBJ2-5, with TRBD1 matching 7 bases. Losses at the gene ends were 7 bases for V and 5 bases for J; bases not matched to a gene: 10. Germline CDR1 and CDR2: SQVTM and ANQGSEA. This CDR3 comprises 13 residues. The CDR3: CSGTTGLGETQYF. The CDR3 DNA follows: TGCAGCGGGACGACAGGGCTGGGGGAGACCCAGTACTTC.

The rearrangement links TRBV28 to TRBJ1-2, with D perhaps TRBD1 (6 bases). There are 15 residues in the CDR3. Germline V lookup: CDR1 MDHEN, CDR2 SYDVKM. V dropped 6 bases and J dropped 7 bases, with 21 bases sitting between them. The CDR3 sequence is CASRPSSGDFAGYTF. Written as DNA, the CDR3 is TGTGCCAGCAGACCTTCTTCAGGGGATTTTGCTGGCTACACCTTC.

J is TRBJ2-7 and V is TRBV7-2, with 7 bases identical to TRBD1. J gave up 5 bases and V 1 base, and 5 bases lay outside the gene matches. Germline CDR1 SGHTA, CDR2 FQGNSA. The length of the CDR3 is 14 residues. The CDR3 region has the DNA TGTGCCAGCAGCTTAGGACAGGGCCACCACGAGCAGTACGTC. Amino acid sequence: CASSLGQGHHEQYV.

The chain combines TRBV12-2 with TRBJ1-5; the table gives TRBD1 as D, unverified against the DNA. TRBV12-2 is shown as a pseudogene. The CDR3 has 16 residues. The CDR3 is CASRLGPGTAPQPQHF. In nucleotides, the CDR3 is TGTGCAAGTCGCTTAGGTCCGGGGACAGCTCCCCAGCCCCAGCATTTT.